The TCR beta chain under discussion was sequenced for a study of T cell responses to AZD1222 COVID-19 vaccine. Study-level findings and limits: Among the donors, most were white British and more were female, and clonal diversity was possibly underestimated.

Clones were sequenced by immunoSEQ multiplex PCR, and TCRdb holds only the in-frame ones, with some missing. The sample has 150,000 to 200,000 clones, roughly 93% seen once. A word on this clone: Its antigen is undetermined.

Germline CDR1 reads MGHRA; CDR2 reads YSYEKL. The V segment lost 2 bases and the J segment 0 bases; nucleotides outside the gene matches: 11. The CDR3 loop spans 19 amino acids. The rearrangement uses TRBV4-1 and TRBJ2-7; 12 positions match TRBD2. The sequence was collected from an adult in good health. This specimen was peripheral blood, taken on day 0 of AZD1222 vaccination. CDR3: CASSQSRLAGVLSSYEQYF. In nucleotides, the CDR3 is TGCGCCAGCAGCCAAAGCCGACTAGCGGGGGTCCTGAGCTCCTACGAGCAGTACTTC.